The 12 T cell receptor beta chains below all came from one sample that was sequenced in a study of T-cell reconstitution after alpha-beta-depleted transplantation in children. Which antigens these TCRs recognize remains unknown. Study conclusions and caveats: T-cell counts and diversity at one year post-transplant came mainly from newly produced T cells.

Researchers prepared the TCRbeta library using unique molecular identifiers, the study reports. TCRdb itself ran the PCR reads through MiXCR, one entry per CDR3 protein. Of around 300,000 distinct CDR3 sequences in the sample, over 7.5% are singletons; the top ten hold over 7.5%. Specimen: peripheral blood, collected 360 days after TCRalphabeta/CD19-depleted stem cell transplant. All receptors come from a female patient between 2 and 15 years old who had a stem cell transplant for Fanconi anemia, so the T cells may come from the graft donor.

Ten or more counts support this clonotype. The V and J genes are TRBV6-4 and TRBJ2-3; 9 nucleotides agree with TRBD1. CDR1 is MRHNA, CDR2 SNTAGT, per germline. V was pared by 1 base and J by 1 base, with 6 bases of the junction left unmatched. The CDR3 runs 17 residues. The CDR3 reads CASSDLQGAGGTDTQYF. In DNA form, the CDR3 reads TGTGCCAGCAGTGACTTACAGGGGGCTGGTGGCACAGATACGCAGTATTTT.

The J gene is TRBJ1-2, the V gene TRBV7-2; TRBD1 aligns across 9 bases. V shed 2 bases, J shed 4 bases, and the junction held 8 bases outside the gene matches. This CDR3 is 16 amino acids long. Germline V gives CDR1 SGHTA, CDR2 FQGNSA. Here the CDR3 reads CASSLTGQGVFYGYTF. For the CDR3, the DNA is TGTGCCAGCAGCTTAACGGGACAGGGAGTATTCTATGGCTACACCTTC.

The chain joins TRBV20-1 to TRBJ1-1; D might be TRBD1 (6 bases). The CDR3 extends over 14 amino acids. The germline gives CDR1 DFQATT, CDR2 SNEGSKA (reference sequence). V gave up 3 bases and J gave up 11 bases, with 22 bases separating them. Here the CDR3 reads CSARSGGETYWAFF. CDR3 nucleotide sequence: TGCAGTGCTAGGTCGGGGGGCGAAACCTATTGGGCTTTCTTT.

The CDR3 nucleotides read TGTGCCAGCAGCCCCAGACAGGGATGGAATACTGAAGCTTTCTTT. This encodes CASSPRQGWNTEAFF. This rearrangement joins TRBV2 to TRBJ1-1, with 7 positions matching TRBD1. Germline loops: CDR1 SNHLY, CDR2 FYNNEI. The length of the CDR3 is 15 residues. Trimming took 6 bases from V and 5 from J; bases not matched to a gene: 12. Full variable domain (rest looked up from reference TRBV2 and TRBJ1-1): EPEVTQTPSHQVTQMGQEVILRCVPISNHLYFYWYRQILGQKVEFLVSFYNNEISEKSEIFDDQFSVERPDGSNFTLKIRSTKLEDSAMYFCASSPRQGWNTEAFFGQGTRLTVV.

In this sample, this clonotype turned up many times. The junction departs from germline at one end; a sequencing error may be responsible. The J gene is TRBJ1-1, the V gene TRBV5-1; no reliable D call. The CDR3 totals 15 residues. CDR1 and CDR2 from the germline V gene are SGHRS and YFSETQ. The CDR3 DNA reads as TGCGCCAGCTGCTTTGGGCACCGGGGGAACACTGAAGCTTTCTTT. It yields the protein CASCFGHRGNTEAFF. The full variable domain, with the rest looked up from reference TRBV5-1 and TRBJ1-1, is KAGVTQTPRYLIKTRGQQVTLSCSPISGHRSVSWYQQTPGQGLQFLFEYFSETQRNKGNFPGRFSGRQFSNSRSEMNVSTLELGDSALYLCASCFGHRGNTEAFFGQGTRLTVV.

This clonotype was seen ten or more times. The rearrangement links TRBV5-1 to TRBJ2-1, with D hard to call. The CDR3 has 13 residues. V was clipped by 0 bases and J by 8 bases, with 9 bases between them. From germline, CDR1 is SGHRS and CDR2 YFSETQ. Written as DNA, the CDR3 is TGCGCCAGCAGCTTGGTAGTAGGATATGAGCAGTTCTTC. Translating it yields CASSLVVGYEQFF.

This clonotype was detected only a few times. The chain couples TRBV6-5 to TRBJ1-5, with unresolved D. The CDR3 is made up of 15 amino acids. Per germline, CDR1 MNHEY and CDR2 SVGAGI. Trimming removed 6 bases from V and 2 bases from J, with 14 bases in between. The CDR3 coding sequence is TGTGCCAGCAGCCCCTCCTCTATGGGCAATCAGCCCCAGCATTTT. Encoded protein: CASSPSSMGNQPQHF.

This clonotype was seen at least ten times. The chain combines TRBV9 with TRBJ2-5, with 8 bases matching TRBD1. V was pared by 0 bases and J by 2 bases, with 0 bases of the junction left unmatched. Germline V gives CDR1 SGDLS, CDR2 YYNGEE. The CDR3 extends over 14 amino acids. The CDR3 region is CASSVGQGQETQYF. CDR3 bases: TGTGCCAGCAGCGTAGGACAGGGGCAAGAGACCCAGTACTTC. The variable domain in full, with the rest retrieved from reference TRBV9 and TRBJ2-5, is DSGVTQTPKHLITATGQRVTLRCSPRSGDLSVYWYQQSLDQGLQFLIQYYNGEERAKGNILERFSAQQFPDLHSELNLSSLELGDSALYFCASSVGQGQETQYFGPGTRLLVL.

At least ten counts were recorded for this clonotype. The gene calls are TRBV12-3 or TRBV12-4 and TRBJ2-2; the D gene is possibly TRBD2 (5 bases). The CDR3 extends over 14 amino acids. V was cut by 4 bases and J by 8 bases, with 14 bases left in between. CDR3 bases: TGTGCCAGCAGTTGGAAGGGTGGAGGAGGGGAGCTGTTTTTT. It yields the protein CASSWKGGGGELFF.

This clonotype was picked up many times. The genes are TRBV14 and TRBJ2-5; D ambiguous. Germline CDR1 SGHDN, CDR2 FVKESK. Trimming stripped 0 bases from V and 7 bases from J, with 15 bases between. This CDR3 comprises 15 residues. The CDR3 coding sequence is TGTGCCAGCAGCCAAGATCCTACCGGAAGGAGGACCCAGTACTTC. It specifies CASSQDPTGRRTQYF.

This clonotype appeared many times. The chain carries TRBV12-3 or TRBV12-4 and TRBJ2-5; D is perhaps TRBD2 (6 bases). This CDR3 has 15 amino acids. V lost 6 bases, J lost 1 base, and 15 bases lay in between. The CDR3 DNA reads as TGTGCCAGCAGCCCTTGGGGGACTTTCCAAGAGACCCAGTACTTC. This codes for CASSPWGTFQETQYF.

The V and J genes are TRBV5-1 and TRBJ2-2; 9 bases map to TRBD1. Germline V gene lookup returns CDR1 SGHRS and CDR2 YFSETQ. The CDR3 loop spans 15 amino acids. The trim removed 4 bases at V and 8 bases at J, leaving 9 bases unmatched. CDR3 in amino acids: CASSLRDRAPGELFF. In DNA form, the CDR3 reads TGCGCCAGCAGCCTCCGGGACAGGGCGCCAGGGGAGCTGTTTTTT.